The subject of this entry is one T cell receptor beta chain. The data derive from a study of blood T cell repertoires in COVID-19. Study details: Spain, Italy and the United States supplied samples that represented acute and convalescent COVID-19. Sample material is recorded as cDNA or gDNA derived from T cells, B-cell-depleted T cells, or PBMCs.

CDR1 MDHEN and CDR2 SYDVKM come from the germline V gene. The CDR3 is 13 amino acids. V lost 6 bases to trimming and J lost 7 bases; unmatched junction nucleotides: 4. Original processing methods: Nucleated cell number was recorded as an estimate derived from reference gene primer amplification. Assay used: immunoSEQ multiplex PCR; TCRdb lists only in-frame clones, some missing. Clone size and the V and J calls come from that table; the DNA yielded D and trimming. This table has a few hundred thousand clones, roughly four fifths appearing once. The source material was peripheral blood. The chain uses TRBV28 and TRBJ2-7; 12 bases line up with TRBD1. The TCR comes from a human donor with acute or convalescent COVID-19. The donor label of this sample is uncertain. The CDR3 spells CASRGQGAMEQYF. In nucleotides, the CDR3 is TGTGCCAGCAGGGGACAGGGGGCGATGGAGCAGTACTTC.